These 24 T cell receptor beta chains came from one sample sequenced in a study of CD8 T cells in Susac syndrome (dated by TCRdb to between 2018 and 2021). The library was made by the immunoSEQ multiplex PCR assay. RNA was extracted with the RNeasy kit and about 0.5 to 1 ug was reverse transcribed using random hexamers. TCRdb reran the public reads through fastp at Q25 and MiXCR, keeping productive beta chains. For every CDR3 protein sequence, its rows merge into one entry that carries the most common genes and DNA. The sample table holds 400,000 to 550,000 distinct CDR3 sequences, of which more than 70% were seen once. About 0.1% of the sample is taken by the ten largest. The sample comprised CD8+ T cells from PBMCs. Source of these receptors: a human donor with multiple sclerosis.

In its sample, this clonotype was seen once. The chain joins TRBV4-1 to TRBJ2-7; TRBD2 is a possible D gene (5 bases). The germline V gene has CDR1 MGHRA and CDR2 YSYEKL. The CDR3 length is 15 residues. V shed 0 bases and J shed 3 bases, with 12 bases lying between them. The CDR3 sequence is CASSQEDREVYEQYF. CDR3 nucleotides: TGCGCCAGCAGCCAAGAAGACCGGGAAGTCTACGAGCAGTACTTC.

This chain uses TRBV20-1 with TRBJ2-2; D might be TRBD1 (6 bases). V lost 2 bases and J 3 bases, leaving 13 bases between the germline ends. CDR3 length equals 15 residues. Germline V gene sequence: CDR1 DFQATT, CDR2 SNEGSKA (reference sequence). This CDR3 reads CSARTGTSDTGELFF. Written as DNA, the CDR3 is TGCAGTGCTAGAACCGGGACATCGGACACCGGGGAGCTGTTTTTT.

This chain uses TRBV11-2 with TRBJ2-7; TRBD1 agrees at 7 bases. The CDR3 runs 18 residues. Germline V gene lookup returns CDR1 SGHAT and CDR2 FQNNGV. V lost 2 bases, J lost 1 base, and 14 bases stayed unmatched. The CDR3 sequence: CASSLLGQGVQVSYEQYF. The DNA for the CDR3 is TGTGCCAGCAGCTTACTGGGTCAGGGGGTTCAAGTGTCCTACGAGCAGTACTTC.

V usage is TRBV27 and J usage is TRBJ2-1; 9 bases align to TRBD1. V lost 5 bases to trimming and J lost 3 bases; unmatched junction nucleotides: 8. Germline loops: CDR1 MNHEY, CDR2 SMNVEV (reference sequence). This CDR3 spans 16 amino acids. CDR3 residues: CASSPRTGVGYNEQFF. The CDR3 DNA reads as TGTGCCAGCAGTCCACGGACAGGGGTAGGCTACAATGAGCAGTTCTTC.

In its sample, this clonotype was seen a few times. The chain links TRBV7-2 to TRBJ2-3; D is unclear. Germline CDR1 is SGHTA and CDR2 is FQGNSA. V was clipped by 2 bases and J by 4 bases, with 4 bases between them. CDR3 length equals 12 residues. CDR3 bases: TGTGCCAGCAGCTTACTGTCAGATACGCAGTATTTT. It is translated as CASSLLSDTQYF.

The CDR3 bases are TGTGCCAGCAGTTACCTCCCAGATAGCAATCAGCCCCAGCATTTT. This sequence encodes CASSYLPDSNQPQHF. V gene TRBV6-5 combines with J gene TRBJ1-5; D unclear. Trimming took 2 bases from V and 0 from J, leaving 8 bases between them. The CDR3 covers 15 residues. Germline V lookup: CDR1 MNHEY, CDR2 SVGAGI.

V gene TRBV7-9 combines with J gene TRBJ2-2; 8 bases are a match to TRBD1. The CDR3 totals 16 residues. The V segment lost 4 bases and the J segment 1 base; nucleotides outside the gene matches: 5. Germline lookup yields CDR1 SEHNR and CDR2 FQNEAQ (reference sequence). CDR3 nucleotide sequence: TGTGCCAGCAGCTCCACAGGGGGAAAGAACACCGGGGAGCTGTTTTTT. Protein sequence: CASSSTGGKNTGELFF.

The chain uses TRBV28 and TRBJ2-1; tentative D call: TRBD2 (5 bases). V was pared by 8 bases and J by 2 bases, with 13 bases between. Germline values: CDR1 MDHEN, CDR2 SYDVKM. The CDR3 loop spans 14 amino acids. CDR3 DNA: TGTGCCAGCTATACTAGTTACCCCTACAATGAGCAGTTCTTC. Translation: CASYTSYPYNEQFF.

The CDR3 nucleotides read TGTGCCAGCAGCCAAGAAAGGGGGAGTTGGGAGCAGTACTTC. Amino acids: CASSQERGSWEQYF. The gene calls are TRBV14 and TRBJ2-7; tentative D call: TRBD1 (6 bases). The CDR3 is made up of 14 amino acids. V was pared by 0 bases and J by 7 bases, with 13 bases between. CDR1 and CDR2 (germline): SGHDN, FVKESK. Full variable domain (remainder filled in from reference TRBV14 and TRBJ2-7): EAGVTQFPSHSVIEKGQTVTLRCDPISGHDNLYWYRRVMGKEIKFLLHFVKESKQDESGMPNNRFLAERTGGTYSTLKVQPAELEDSGVYFCASSQERGSWEQYFGPGTRLTVT.

V gene TRBV11-2 combines with J gene TRBJ1-1, with D perhaps TRBD1 (6 bases). Germline CDR1 and CDR2: SGHAT and FQNNGV. The ends were cut back, 4 bases at V and 0 bases at J, with 12 bases in the middle. The CDR3 is 15 amino acids. The CDR3 DNA follows: TGTGCCAGCAGCTCCCACGGGGGGCTGAACACTGAAGCTTTCTTT. This codes for CASSSHGGLNTEAFF.

The rearrangement links TRBV6-5 to TRBJ1-5; D is unresolved. V lost 2 bases and J 3 bases, leaving 8 bases between the germline ends. Germline V CDR1 and CDR2: MNHEY, SVGAGI. The CDR3 length is 14 residues. This CDR3 is CASSYRETNQPQHF. CDR3 bases: TGTGCCAGCAGTTACAGGGAGACCAATCAGCCCCAGCATTTT.

In its sample, this clonotype was seen a few times. The chain recombines TRBV28 with TRBJ1-1; possible D gene TRBD1, 6 bases. This CDR3 contains 13 residues. V gave up 2 bases and J gave up 5 bases, with 9 bases separating them. Per germline, CDR1 MDHEN and CDR2 SYDVKM. CDR3 region: CASSLVQGTEAFF. The CDR3 region has the DNA TGTGCCAGCAGTTTAGTACAGGGTACTGAAGCTTTCTTT. The complete variable domain, with remaining parts taken from reference TRBV28 and TRBJ1-1, reads DVKVTQSSRYLVKRTGEKVFLECVQDMDHENMFWYRQDPGLGLRLIYFSYDVKMKEKGDIPEGYSVSREKKERFSLILESASTNQTSMYLCASSLVQGTEAFFGQGTRLTVV.

This clonotype showed up just a few times. The gene calls are TRBV5-4 and TRBJ2-5; possible D gene TRBD2, 6 bases. Germline loops: CDR1 SGHNT, CDR2 YYREEE (reference sequence). Trimming removed 4 bases at V and 0 bases at J, with 16 bases between. The CDR3 is made up of 16 amino acids. CDR3 protein: CASSTVGGADQETQYF. The CDR3 DNA reads as TGTGCCAGCAGCACCGTCGGCGGGGCGGACCAAGAGACCCAGTACTTC.

The rearrangement uses TRBV27 and TRBJ2-7; possibly TRBD1 for D (6 bases). V was pared by 5 bases and J by 1 base, with 12 bases between. Germline values: CDR1 MNHEY, CDR2 SMNVEV (reference sequence). The CDR3 is 14 residues long. CDR3 nucleotides: TGTGCCAGCAGTCCAGGACAGTTTTCCTACGAGCAGTACTTC. Its translation is CASSPGQFSYEQYF.

This chain links TRBV7-6 with TRBJ2-3; 7 bases are a match to TRBD2. Germline V lookup: CDR1 SGHVS, CDR2 FNYEAQ. The CDR3 has 15 residues. Unmatched junction bases numbered 6, after V lost 1 base and J lost 5 bases. This CDR3 reads CASSLEALAGDTQYF. The DNA of the CDR3 is TGTGCCAGCAGCTTAGAGGCGTTAGCGGGAGATACGCAGTATTTT.

The chain couples TRBV7-9 to TRBJ2-3; 11 positions agree with TRBD1. With 3 bases clipped from V and 4 bases from J, the junction kept 9 bases outside the gene matches. This CDR3 is built from 17 residues. Per germline, CDR1 SEHNR and CDR2 FQNEAQ (reference sequence). Here the CDR3 reads CASSLEGTGGHPDTQYF. In DNA form, the CDR3 reads TGTGCCAGCAGCTTGGAGGGGACAGGGGGGCACCCAGATACGCAGTATTTT.

The chain links TRBV6-5 to TRBJ1-1; no firm D call. Germline assignment: CDR1 MNHEY and CDR2 SVGAGI. V gave up 2 bases and J gave up 3 bases, with 7 bases separating them. This CDR3 has 13 residues. This chain's CDR3 is CASSYGEYTEAFF. CDR3 nucleotides: TGTGCCAGCAGTTACGGGGAATACACTGAAGCTTTCTTT.

The chain couples TRBV3-1 to TRBJ1-1; 7 nucleotides match TRBD1. CDR1 and CDR2 (germline): LGHDT, YNNKEL (reference sequence). The CDR3 sequence is 14 residues long. V shed 2 bases and J 7 bases; nucleotides not matched to a gene: 7. CDR3 sequence (DNA): TGTGCCAGCAGCCAAAACCCGGGACAGAGTGAAGCTTTCTTT. The encoded protein is CASSQNPGQSEAFF.

The chain carries TRBV10-3 and TRBJ1-2; maybe TRBD1 (5 bases). From germline, CDR1 is ENHRY and CDR2 SYGVKD. V was clipped by 4 bases and J by 0 bases, with 12 bases between them. The CDR3 covers 15 residues. CDR3 DNA: TGTGCCATCAGTGTCCCAGGGCGAGCTAACTATGGCTACACCTTC. It translates to CAISVPGRANYGYTF.

Note on this clonotype: At one end the junction does not follow the germline gene, possibly because of a read error. This sequence joins TRBV2 and TRBJ2-7; a possible D gene is TRBD2 (6 bases). Germline V CDR1 and CDR2: SNHLY, FYNNEI. The CDR3 spans 14 residues. This CDR3 reads CASSEEGGRSEQYF. The CDR3 DNA sequence: TGTGCCAGCAGCGAAGAGGGAGGAAGAAGCGAGCAGTACTTC.

The V gene is TRBV7-6, the J gene TRBJ2-2; D is possibly TRBD1 or TRBD2 (5 bases each). The germline V and J ends were trimmed by 3 bases and 3 bases, with 20 bases remaining between them. This CDR3 contains 18 residues. Germline V lookup: CDR1 SGHVS, CDR2 FNYEAQ. The CDR3: CASSFPTGTALDTGELFF. The CDR3 DNA reads TGTGCCAGCAGCTTCCCCACCGGGACCGCTCTCGACACCGGGGAGCTGTTTTTT.

The V call is TRBV5-4, the J call TRBJ2-6; D gene unclear. Germline V lookup: CDR1 SGHNT, CDR2 YYREEE (reference sequence). This CDR3 is 15 amino acids long. The V end was cut by 5 bases, the J end by 0 bases, with 9 bases between. The CDR3 protein is CASRRHLSGANVLTF. The CDR3 DNA follows: TGTGCCAGCAGAAGACATCTCTCTGGGGCCAACGTCCTGACTTTC.

The CDR3 protein is CASKIGATNEKLFF. Here the CDR3 DNA reads TGTGCCAGCAAGATCGGGGCAACTAATGAAAAACTGTTTTTT. The chain employs TRBV27 and TRBJ1-4; D remains unclear. Trimming took 7 bases from V and 0 from J, leaving 9 bases between them. Germline V gene data show CDR1 as MNHEY and CDR2 as SMNVEV (reference sequence). The CDR3 sequence is 14 residues long.

This clonotype was picked up a small number of times. The chain combines TRBV6-5 with TRBJ2-7, with TRBD2 matching 12 bases. CDR1 is MNHEY and CDR2 is SVGAGI in the germline V gene. J gave up 4 bases and V 5 bases, and 6 bases lay outside the gene matches. The CDR3 has 15 amino acids. The CDR3 bases are TGTGCCAGCAGTCTCGGACTAGCGGGATCATACGAGCAGTACTTC. It yields the protein CASSLGLAGSYEQYF.